The clone carrying this TCR beta chain was detected ten times or more. The antigen is undetermined. One entry per CDR3 protein results from TCRdb running MiXCR on the reads. The sample holds about 280,000 distinct CDR3 sequences; about 20% are singletons and the top ten take approximately 19%. This entry comes from a study of T cell repertoires in cytomegalovirus infection. Overall study context: From public TCR beta signatures came an indication of both CMV infection and matching HLA type. General study points: Frequencies of public TCR beta families were cumulated, and this identified carriers of CMV plus the relevant HLA. Ex vivo, HLA-C-restricted CMV-specific TCR beta clonotypes prevailed over the rest of the response.

V gave up 5 bases and J gave up 5 bases; unmatched junction bases: 7. CDR3 length equals 16 residues. Germline V CDR1 and CDR2: MNHNS, SASEGT. The sample consisted of cultured PBMCs, taken from culture after CMV antigen stimulation. The chain has TRBV6-1 and TRBJ2-1; 12 bases are a match to TRBD2. This receptor was obtained from a human donor in good health (CMV status not recorded). Some clones in this sample may be carry-over from other donors' samples. CDR3: CASSKTSGRAHNEQFF. CDR3 DNA: TGTGCCAGCAGTAAGACTAGCGGGAGAGCTCACAATGAGCAGTTCTTC.